Each of the 27 T cell receptor beta chains below was sequenced from the same sample in a study of cytomegalovirus exposure and HLA in healthy donors. Both 60 Vbeta primers and 13 Jbeta primers went into the PCR. The method was immunoSEQ multiplex PCR; TCRdb's version includes in-frame clones alone and lacks a portion of them. Counted here are about 240,000 clones, 82% occurring once; the ten biggest clones make up roughly 5%. The sample consisted of PBMCs. The receptors come from a woman in her 40s in good health and CMV-seropositive.

This sequence joins TRBV6-5 and TRBJ1-2, with 8 bases lining up with TRBD1. The CDR3 is 12 residues long. Germline V CDR1 and CDR2: MNHEY, SVGAGI. Trimming removed 6 bases from V and 7 bases from J; junction bases left unmatched: 4. The CDR3 nucleotides are TGTGCCAGCAGCCGACAGGGGCTTGGCTACACCTTC. Its translation: CASSRQGLGYTF.

The J gene is TRBJ2-1, the V gene TRBV5-1, with D maybe TRBD1 (6 bases). V shed 2 bases and J shed 4 bases, with 16 bases lying between them. Germline assignment: CDR1 SGHRS and CDR2 YFSETQ. The CDR3 extends over 16 amino acids. CDR3 amino acids: CASSFGNREPYNEQFF. In DNA, the CDR3 is TGCGCCAGCAGCTTTGGGAACAGGGAGCCATACAATGAGCAGTTCTTC. Together with reference TRBV5-1 and TRBJ2-1, the CDR3 gives the full variable domain: KAGVTQTPRYLIKTRGQQVTLSCSPISGHRSVSWYQQTPGQGLQFLFEYFSETQRNKGNFPGRFSGRQFSNSRSEMNVSTLELGDSALYLCASSFGNREPYNEQFFGPGTRLTVL.

The V and J genes are TRBV18 and TRBJ1-3; TRBD1 matches at 7 bases. In germline, CDR1 is KGHSH, CDR2 LQKENI. V lost 0 bases, J lost 2 bases, and 4 bases stayed unmatched. The CDR3 covers 16 residues. CDR3 in amino acids: CASSPPNRGPGNTIYF. The CDR3 DNA is TGTGCCAGCTCACCACCGAATAGGGGGCCTGGAAACACCATATATTTT. The full variable domain, with the rest looked up from reference TRBV18 and TRBJ1-3, is NAGVMQNPRHLVRRRGQEARLRCSPMKGHSHVYWYRQLPEEGLKFMVYLQKENIIDESGMPKERFSAEFPKEGPSILRIQQVVRGDSAAYFCASSPPNRGPGNTIYFGEGSWLTVV.

The CDR3 loop reads CASRLLAGVAYNEQFF. CDR3 DNA sequence: TGTGCCAGCAGGCTATTAGCGGGAGTTGCCTACAATGAGCAGTTCTTC. The chain carries TRBV7-2 and TRBJ2-1, with TRBD2 matching over 9 bases. The V gene's germline CDR1 is SGHTA and CDR2 FQGNSA. Germline trimming cut 6 bases from V and 2 bases from J; bases unmatched to any gene: 8. This CDR3 spans 16 amino acids.

V and J are TRBV5-6 and TRBJ2-1; tentatively, D is TRBD1 (5 bases). The ends were cut back, 4 bases at V and 9 bases at J, with 17 bases in the middle. CDR3 length equals 14 residues. CDR1 is SGHDT, CDR2 YYEEEE, per germline. The CDR3 DNA reads TGTGCCAGCAGCCCACCGAGCAGGGTTGGTGAGCAGTTCTTC. Its protein product is CASSPPSRVGEQFF.

The chain is built from TRBV19 and TRBJ2-1; 9 positions agree with TRBD1. Germline lookup yields CDR1 LNHDA and CDR2 SQIVND (reference sequence). After removal of 6 bases from V and 11 bases from J, the junction contained 5 bases not matched to a gene. The CDR3 sequence is 12 residues long. In DNA form, the CDR3 reads TGTGCCAGTAGCCCCGGGACAGGGCAGCAGTTCTTC. Its translation is CASSPGTGQQFF.

The rearrangement links TRBV9 to TRBJ2-7; weak D call: TRBD2 (5 bases). The CDR3 is 14 residues long. Germline V gene lookup returns CDR1 SGDLS and CDR2 YYNGEE. Between the trimmed V and J ends, which lost 0 bases and 1 base, there was a span of 8 bases. The CDR3 bases are TGTGCCAGCAGCGTAGGGCCGGGGTCCTACGAGCAGTACTTC. Residues: CASSVGPGSYEQYF.

This clone was detected only a few times. This rearrangement joins TRBV30 to TRBJ2-7; D might be TRBD2 (5 bases). V was cut by 5 bases and J by 1 base, with 24 bases left in between. This CDR3 has 17 residues. The germline V gene has CDR1 GTSNPN and CDR2 SVGIG (reference sequence). In nucleotides, the CDR3 is TGTGCCTGGGGACCCCCCGCGCGGGCCTTTCTTTCCTACGAGCAGTACTTC. This translates into CAWGPPARAFLSYEQYF.

This clone occurred once. This CDR3 is CASSEGGESGELFF. DNA of the CDR3: TGTGCCAGCAGTGAAGGGGGGGAGTCCGGGGAGCTGTTTTTT. The chain couples TRBV6-1 to TRBJ2-2, with D possibly being TRBD2 (6 bases). Trimming removed 1 base at V and 6 bases at J, with 9 bases between. Looked up from germline, CDR1 is MNHNS and CDR2 is SASEGT. The CDR3 sequence is 14 residues long.

The V gene is TRBV27, the J gene TRBJ2-5; 11 bases line up with TRBD1. The DNA matches TRBJ2-7 better at its end, which makes the J call doubtful. Germline CDR1 and CDR2: MNHEY and SMNVEV (reference sequence). This CDR3 is built from 15 residues. The CDR3 DNA follows: TGTGCCAGCAGTTATAACCGGGACAGGGGGGGCGAGCAGTACTTC. Its translation is CASSYNRDRGGEQYF.

This clone was counted a few times. The CDR3 protein is CASSLRDRANQPQHF. The CDR3 DNA sequence: TGTGCCAGCAGTTTAAGGGACAGGGCTAATCAGCCCCAGCATTTT. The chain combines TRBV28 with TRBJ1-5, with 9 bases that match TRBD1. Germline V gives CDR1 MDHEN, CDR2 SYDVKM. The length of the CDR3 is 15 residues. V shed 2 bases and J 4 bases; nucleotides not matched to a gene: 3.

The chain carries TRBV5-4 and TRBJ2-7; 9 bases line up with TRBD2. Per germline, CDR1 SGHNT and CDR2 YYREEE (reference sequence). Trimming cost V 4 bases and J 3 bases; bases outside gene matches: 5. There are 14 residues in the CDR3. The CDR3 region is CASSTQREVYEQYF. The DNA for the CDR3 is TGTGCCAGCAGCACCCAGCGGGAGGTCTACGAGCAGTACTTC.

The V gene is TRBV30, the J gene TRBJ2-7; perhaps TRBD1 as D (5 bases). The CDR3 has 11 residues. In germline, CDR1 is GTSNPN, CDR2 SVGIG (reference sequence). V lost 0 bases, J lost 6 bases, and 6 bases lay in between. In nucleotides, the CDR3 is TGTGCCTGGAGTGTAGGGGTCGAGCAGTACTTC. It translates to CAWSVGVEQYF.

This chain links TRBV5-1 with TRBJ2-3; TRBD1 matches at 7 bases. The CDR3 is 15 amino acids. The germline CDR1 and CDR2 sequences are SGHRS and YFSETQ. V gave up 3 bases and J gave up 1 base; unmatched junction bases: 5. CDR3 DNA: TGCGCCAGCAGCTCTGGACAGGCCCGCACAGATACGCAGTATTTT. Protein: CASSSGQARTDTQYF.

The chain joins TRBV14 to TRBJ1-1; TRBD1 might be the D (6 bases). The CDR3 extends over 18 amino acids. Germline V gives CDR1 SGHDN, CDR2 FVKESK. The ends were cut back, 0 bases at V and 0 bases at J, with 17 bases in the middle. The CDR3 nucleotides are TGTGCCAGCAGCCAAGAGATCGGGGTGGCAGGGGTGAACACTGAAGCTTTCTTT. This translates into CASSQEIGVAGVNTEAFF.

This CDR3 is CASSLSTSNGYTF. CDR3 bases: TGTGCCAGCAGCCTATCGACATCTAATGGCTACACCTTC. The rearrangement links TRBV11-2 to TRBJ1-2; the D is unclear. There are 13 residues in the CDR3. V gave up 5 bases and J gave up 6 bases, with 13 bases separating them. Germline values: CDR1 SGHAT, CDR2 FQNNGV.

The chain employs TRBV7-6 and TRBJ2-2, with D possibly matching TRBD2 (6 bases). V was clipped by 2 bases and J by 1 base, with 17 bases between them. The CDR3 length is 18 residues. CDR1 and CDR2 from the germline V gene are SGHVS and FNYEAQ. The CDR3 here is CASSLSGGALRNTGELFF. CDR3 nucleotides: TGTGCCAGCAGCTTATCCGGCGGGGCCCTACGGAACACCGGGGAGCTGTTTTTT.

This sequence joins TRBV4-3 and TRBJ2-7, with 9 bases identical to TRBD2. Germline lookup yields CDR1 LGHNA and CDR2 YSLEER. After removal of 0 bases from V and 3 bases from J, the junction contained 9 bases not matched to a gene. This CDR3 is built from 17 residues. CDR3 bases: TGCGCCAGCAGCCAAGACCTCCGCAAAGCGGGAGGCTACGAGCAGTACTTC. Amino acids: CASSQDLRKAGGYEQYF.

The J gene is TRBJ1-2, the V gene TRBV29-1; 7 bases align to TRBD1. CDR3 length: 15 residues. CDR1 is SQVTM and CDR2 is ANQGSEA in the germline V gene. The V gene end was trimmed by 6 bases and the J gene end by 0 bases; junction bases not matched to a gene: 10. The CDR3 nucleotides read TGCAGCGTCCCTCTGCCCGGGACAGCTAACTATGGCTACACCTTC. Translated, it gives CSVPLPGTANYGYTF.

The chain has TRBV5-4 and TRBJ2-3; D is undetermined. The germline V gene encodes CDR1 SGHNT and CDR2 YYREEE (reference sequence). CDR3 length: 13 residues. Deletions cut 0 bases from V and 4 bases from J, with 6 bases between. The chain's CDR3 is CASSLAGPDTQYF. The CDR3 DNA sequence: TGTGCCAGCAGCTTGGCAGGCCCAGATACGCAGTATTTT.

The rearrangement joins TRBV18 to TRBJ1-5; the D is unclear. CDR1 KGHSH and CDR2 LQKENI come from the germline V gene. The V end was cut by 6 bases, the J end by 4 bases, with 16 bases between. The CDR3 runs 15 residues. In DNA, the CDR3 is TGTGCCAGCTCGCTAACGCAGGCCGAAAATCAGCCCCAGCATTTT. Its protein product is CASSLTQAENQPQHF.

Only one count was recorded for this clone. V is TRBV6-4 and J is TRBJ1-1; weak D call: TRBD1 (6 bases). The length of the CDR3 is 14 residues. Trimming removed 5 bases from V and 4 bases from J, with 14 bases in between. Per the germline V gene, CDR1 is MRHNA and CDR2 is SNTAGT. CDR3 bases: TGTGCCAGCAGTCAACAGGGAGGGGGCACTGAAGCTTTCTTT. The encoded protein is CASSQQGGGTEAFF.

The genes are TRBV4-1 and TRBJ2-6; 13 positions match TRBD2. Germline CDR1 MGHRA, CDR2 YSYEKL. The CDR3 totals 19 residues. V lost 4 bases to trimming and J lost 2 bases; unmatched junction nucleotides: 8. The CDR3 here is CASSPSPGLAGTGANVLTF. CDR3 in DNA: TGCGCCAGCAGCCCCTCACCGGGACTAGCGGGAACTGGGGCCAACGTCCTGACTTTC.

The chain joins TRBV5-1 to TRBJ2-1; 7 positions match TRBD1. This CDR3 has 15 residues. J was trimmed by 0 bases and V by 5 bases; bases with no gene match: 5. Germline V gene data show CDR1 as SGHRS and CDR2 as YFSETQ. In DNA form, the CDR3 reads TGCGCCAGCAGACCGGGACAGACCTCCTACAATGAGCAGTTCTTC. This gives the protein CASRPGQTSYNEQFF.

The J gene is TRBJ1-4, the V gene TRBV7-9, with D perhaps TRBD1 (5 bases). This CDR3 spans 16 amino acids. The V gene lost 1 base and the J gene lost 0 bases, with 9 bases spanning the gap. Per germline, CDR1 SEHNR and CDR2 FQNEAQ (reference sequence). The CDR3 is CASSLDGGATNEKLFF. CDR3 DNA: TGTGCCAGCAGCTTAGACGGGGGTGCAACTAATGAAAAACTGTTTTTT.

This clone has more than one count but fewer than ten. The CDR3 sequence is CATSRDLQVVSGGERDIQYF. CDR3 sequence (DNA): TGTGCCACCAGCAGAGATCTTCAGGTCGTTAGCGGAGGTGAGAGGGACATTCAGTACTTC. The chain has TRBV15 and TRBJ2-4, with a weak D call TRBD2 (6 bases). The CDR3 sequence is 20 residues long. V was trimmed by 0 bases and J by 8 bases, leaving 29 bases between them. Germline CDR1 reads LNHNV; CDR2 reads YYDKDF (reference sequence).

The chain has TRBV2 and TRBJ2-3, with 11 bases that match TRBD2. Germline V CDR1 and CDR2: SNHLY, FYNNEI. V shed 7 bases and J 1 base; nucleotides not matched to a gene: 7. There are 16 residues in the CDR3. This CDR3 reads CASTSQLAGGTDTQYF. CDR3 bases: TGTGCCAGCACAAGCCAACTAGCGGGGGGCACAGATACGCAGTATTTT.